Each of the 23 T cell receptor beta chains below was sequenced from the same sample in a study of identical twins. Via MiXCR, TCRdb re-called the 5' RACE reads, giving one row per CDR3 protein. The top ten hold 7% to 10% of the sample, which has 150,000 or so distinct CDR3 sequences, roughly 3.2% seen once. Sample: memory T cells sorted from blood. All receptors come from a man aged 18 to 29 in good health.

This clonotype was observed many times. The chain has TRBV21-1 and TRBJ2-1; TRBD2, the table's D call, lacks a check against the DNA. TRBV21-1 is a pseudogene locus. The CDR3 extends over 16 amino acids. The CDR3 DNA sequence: TGTGCCAGCAGCAAAGGTCGGGGAGAAAGGTACAATGAGCAGTTCTTC. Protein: CASSKGRGERYNEQFF.

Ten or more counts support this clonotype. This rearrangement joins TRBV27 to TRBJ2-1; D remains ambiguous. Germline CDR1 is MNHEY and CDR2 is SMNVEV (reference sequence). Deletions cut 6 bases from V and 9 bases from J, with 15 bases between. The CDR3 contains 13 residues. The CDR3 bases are TGTGCCAGCAGCCTAACCCACTTGTTTGAGCAGTTCTTC. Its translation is CASSLTHLFEQFF.

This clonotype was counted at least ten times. CDR3 coding DNA: TGTGCCAGCAATCGAGACAGGGTCTCCTACGAGCAGTACTTC. Protein sequence: CASNRDRVSYEQYF. This chain links TRBV2 with TRBJ2-7; the match to TRBD1 covers 7 bases. CDR3 size: 14 residues. Unmatched junction bases numbered 6, after V lost 7 bases and J lost 0 bases. Germline assignment: CDR1 SNHLY and CDR2 FYNNEI. The whole variable domain, remainder taken from reference TRBV2 and TRBJ2-7, is EPEVTQTPSHQVTQMGQEVILRCVPISNHLYFYWYRQILGQKVEFLVSFYNNEISEKSEIFDDQFSVERPDGSNFTLKIRSTKLEDSAMYFCASNRDRVSYEQYFGPGTRLTVT.

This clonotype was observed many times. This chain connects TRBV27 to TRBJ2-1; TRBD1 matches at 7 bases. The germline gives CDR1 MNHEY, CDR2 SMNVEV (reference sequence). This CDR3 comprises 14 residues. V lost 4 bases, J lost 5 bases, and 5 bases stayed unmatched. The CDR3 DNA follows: TGTGCCAGCAGTTCCGGGACAGTTAACAATGAGCAGTTCTTC. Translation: CASSSGTVNNEQFF.

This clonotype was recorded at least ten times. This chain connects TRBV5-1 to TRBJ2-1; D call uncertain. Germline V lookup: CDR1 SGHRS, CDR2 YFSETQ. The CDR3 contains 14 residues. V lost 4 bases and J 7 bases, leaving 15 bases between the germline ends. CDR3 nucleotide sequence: TGCGCCAGCAGCCCTTGGTGGTCTGGGAATGAGCAGTTCTTC. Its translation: CASSPWWSGNEQFF.

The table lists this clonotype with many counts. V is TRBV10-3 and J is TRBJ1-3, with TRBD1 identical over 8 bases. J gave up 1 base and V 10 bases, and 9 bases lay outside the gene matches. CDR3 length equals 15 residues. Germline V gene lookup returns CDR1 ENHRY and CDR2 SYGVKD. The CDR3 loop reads CASGDGTGSGNTIYF. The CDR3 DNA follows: TGTGCCAGCGGCGATGGGACAGGATCTGGAAACACCATATATTTT.

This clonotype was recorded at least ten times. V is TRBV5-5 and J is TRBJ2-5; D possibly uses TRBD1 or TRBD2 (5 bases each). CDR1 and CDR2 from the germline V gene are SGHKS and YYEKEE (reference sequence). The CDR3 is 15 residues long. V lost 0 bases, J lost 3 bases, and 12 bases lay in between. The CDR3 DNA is TGTGCCAGCAGCTTGGTAGGGTTGGGGGAAGAGACCCAGTACTTC. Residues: CASSLVGLGEETQYF.

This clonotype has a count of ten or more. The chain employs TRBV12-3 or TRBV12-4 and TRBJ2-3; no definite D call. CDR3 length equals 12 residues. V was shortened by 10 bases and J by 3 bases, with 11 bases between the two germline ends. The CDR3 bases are TGTGCCACCCGAAGAACTACAGATACGCAGTATTTT. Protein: CATRRTTDTQYF.

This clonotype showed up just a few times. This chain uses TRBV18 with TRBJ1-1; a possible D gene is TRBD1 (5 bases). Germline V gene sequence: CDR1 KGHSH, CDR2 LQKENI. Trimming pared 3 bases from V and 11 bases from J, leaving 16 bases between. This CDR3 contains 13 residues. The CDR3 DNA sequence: TGTGCCAGCTCACCCGGTGCGGACACGAAGGCTTTCTTT. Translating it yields CASSPGADTKAFF.

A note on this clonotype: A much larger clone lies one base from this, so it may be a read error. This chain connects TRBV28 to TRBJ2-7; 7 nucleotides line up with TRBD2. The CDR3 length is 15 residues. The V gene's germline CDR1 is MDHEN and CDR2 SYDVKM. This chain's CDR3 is CASSSPSGGSAEQCF. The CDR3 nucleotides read TGTGCCAGCAGTTCCCCTTCCGGGGGGAGTGCCGAGCAGTGCTTC.

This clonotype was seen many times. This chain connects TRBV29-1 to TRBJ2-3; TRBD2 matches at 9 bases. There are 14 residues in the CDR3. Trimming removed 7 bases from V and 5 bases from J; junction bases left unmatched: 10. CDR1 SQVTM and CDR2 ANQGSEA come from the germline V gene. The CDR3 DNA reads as TGCAGCGGTAGCGGGAGAGGACAAAAAGATACGCAGTATTTT. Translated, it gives CSGSGRGQKDTQYF.

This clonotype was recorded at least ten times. CDR3 region: CASSLDLRMMNTEAFF. The CDR3, as DNA: TGTGCCAGCAGCTTAGACTTAAGAATGATGAACACTGAAGCTTTCTTT. The rearrangement uses TRBV7-2 and TRBJ1-1; D remains ambiguous. The CDR3 totals 16 residues. Germline V lookup: CDR1 SGHTA, CDR2 FQGNSA. V was cut by 1 base and J by 0 bases, with 12 bases left in between. Based on the CDR3 plus reference TRBV7-2 and TRBJ1-1, the full variable domain is GAGVSQSPSNKVTEKGKDVELRCDPISGHTALYWYRQSLGQGLEFLIYFQGNSAPDKSGLPSDRFSAERTGGSVSTLTIQRTQQEDSAVYLCASSLDLRMMNTEAFFGQGTRLTVV.

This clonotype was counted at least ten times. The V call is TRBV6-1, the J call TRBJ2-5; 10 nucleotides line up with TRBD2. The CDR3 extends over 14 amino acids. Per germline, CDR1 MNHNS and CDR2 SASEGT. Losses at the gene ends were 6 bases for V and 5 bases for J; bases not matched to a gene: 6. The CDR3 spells CASRAGGPSETQYF. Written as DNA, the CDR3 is TGTGCCAGCAGAGCGGGAGGGCCCAGCGAGACCCAGTACTTC.

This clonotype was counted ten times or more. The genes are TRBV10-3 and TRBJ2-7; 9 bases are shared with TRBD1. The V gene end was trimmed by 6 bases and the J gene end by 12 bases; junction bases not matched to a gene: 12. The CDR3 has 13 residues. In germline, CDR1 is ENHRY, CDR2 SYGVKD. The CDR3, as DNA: TGTGCCATCAGGTACACAGGGGGCGCGCGTCTGTACTTC. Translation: CAIRYTGGARLYF.

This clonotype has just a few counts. CDR3: CASKLGQDNEKLFF. Written as DNA, the CDR3 is TGTGCCAGCAAACTTGGACAGGATAATGAAAAACTGTTTTTT. The V call is TRBV5-5, the J call TRBJ1-4, with TRBD1 matching over 7 bases. Trimming took 6 bases from V and 4 from J; bases not matched to a gene: 6. The length of the CDR3 is 14 residues. Germline V lookup: CDR1 SGHKS, CDR2 YYEKEE (reference sequence).

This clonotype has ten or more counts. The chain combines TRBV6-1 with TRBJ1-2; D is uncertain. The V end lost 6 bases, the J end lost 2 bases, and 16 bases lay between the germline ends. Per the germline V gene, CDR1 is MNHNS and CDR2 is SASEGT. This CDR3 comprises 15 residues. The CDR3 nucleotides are TGTGCCAGCAGGACTAGTCCCGGGAAAAACTATGGCTACACCTTC. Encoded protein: CASRTSPGKNYGYTF.

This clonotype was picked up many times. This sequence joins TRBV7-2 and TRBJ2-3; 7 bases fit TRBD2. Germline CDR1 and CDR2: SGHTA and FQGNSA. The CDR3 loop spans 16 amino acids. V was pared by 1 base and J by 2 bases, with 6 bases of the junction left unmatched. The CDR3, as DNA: TGTGCCAGCAGCTTAGGGCCTAGCGGTACCACAGATACGCAGTATTTT. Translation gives CASSLGPSGTTDTQYF.

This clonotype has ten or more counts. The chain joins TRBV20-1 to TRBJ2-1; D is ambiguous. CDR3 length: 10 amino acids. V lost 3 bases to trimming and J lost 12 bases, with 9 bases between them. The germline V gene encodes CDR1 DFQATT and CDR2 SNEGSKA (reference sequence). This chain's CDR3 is CSASHKGQFF. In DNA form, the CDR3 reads TGCAGTGCTAGCCATAAAGGGCAGTTCTTC.

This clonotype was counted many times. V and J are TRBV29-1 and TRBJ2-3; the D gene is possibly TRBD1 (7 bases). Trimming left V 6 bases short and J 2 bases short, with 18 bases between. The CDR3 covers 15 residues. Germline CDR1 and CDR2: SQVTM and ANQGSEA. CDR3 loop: CSVRRGTAITDTQYF. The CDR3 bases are TGCAGCGTCCGCCGGGGGACAGCGATCACAGATACGCAGTATTTT.

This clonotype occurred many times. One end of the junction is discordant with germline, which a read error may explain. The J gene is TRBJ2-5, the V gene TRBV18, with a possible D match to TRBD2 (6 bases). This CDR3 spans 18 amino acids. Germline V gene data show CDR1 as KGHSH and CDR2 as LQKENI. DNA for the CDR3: TGTGCCAGCCCACCTTGGAGGGCCCCCCCCCTGAAAGAAGAGACCCAGTACTTC. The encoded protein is CASPPWRAPPLKEETQYF.

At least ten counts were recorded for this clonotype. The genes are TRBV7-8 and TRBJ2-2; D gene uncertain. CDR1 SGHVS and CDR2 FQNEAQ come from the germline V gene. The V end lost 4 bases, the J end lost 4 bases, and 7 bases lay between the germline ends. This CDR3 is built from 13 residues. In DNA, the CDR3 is TGTGCCAGCAGCTCCACCCCCACCGGGGAGCTGTTTTTT. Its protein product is CASSSTPTGELFF.

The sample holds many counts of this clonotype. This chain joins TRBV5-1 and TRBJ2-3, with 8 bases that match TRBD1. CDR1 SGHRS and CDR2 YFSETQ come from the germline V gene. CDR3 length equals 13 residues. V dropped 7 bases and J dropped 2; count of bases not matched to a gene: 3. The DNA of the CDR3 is TGCGCCAGCGGGGACAGGAACACAGATACGCAGTATTTT. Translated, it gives CASGDRNTDTQYF.

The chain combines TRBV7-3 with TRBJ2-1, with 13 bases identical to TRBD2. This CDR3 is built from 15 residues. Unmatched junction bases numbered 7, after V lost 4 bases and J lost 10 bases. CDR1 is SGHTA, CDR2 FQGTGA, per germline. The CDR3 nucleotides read TGTGCCAGCAGCTCCTTAGGGACTAGCGGGACAGAGCAGTTCTTC. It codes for CASSSLGTSGTEQFF.